This is a list of T cell receptor beta chains from one sample in a study of OX40 agonist ivuxolimab in advanced cancers. Measured with immunoSEQ multiplex PCR; TCRdb has only the in-frame clones, and not every one. The sample comprises around 25,000 clones, roughly 90% of which are singletons, and around 31% rests with the top ten. The input for sequencing was CD4+ or CD8+ T cells sorted from blood, taken in a trial of the OX40 agonist ivuxolimab. These receptors were collected from an adult with an advanced solid tumor such as melanoma, head and neck, liver or kidney cancer. Each CDR3 is given with its conserved first and last residue.

J,V,CDR3
TRBJ1-4,TRBV5-1,CASSLGQANEKLFF
TRBJ2-5,TRBV21-1,CASSTLLGILETQYF
TRBJ2-1,TRBV7-6,CASSLEIVSGSYNEQFF
TRBJ1-2,TRBV20-1,CSAMTGYGYTF
TRBJ2-5,TRBV9,CASSPRAPGLGRETQYF
TRBJ1-3,TRBV19,CASTAGQSSGNTIYF
TRBJ1-4,TRBV4-1,CASSQVAGVEKLFF
TRBJ2-1,TRBV2,CASSPRAGYNEQFF
TRBJ2-6,TRBV30,CALDPAGANVLTF
TRBJ2-7,TRBV27,CASSLGLAATYEQYF
TRBJ2-7,TRBV18,CASSPRQTAYEQYF
TRBJ1-4,TRBV29-1,CSVDPGDEKLFF
TRBJ2-7,TRBV7-2,CASNSGAGFTEQYF
TRBJ1-6,TRBV5-7,CASSLAGTNNSPLHF
TRBJ1-5,TRBV5-6,CASSLRGPGNQPQHF
TRBJ2-2,TRBV7-9,CASLGAANTGELFF